The clone carrying this T cell receptor beta chain is a singleton in its sample. Its antigen is unidentified. This record comes from a study of T cell responses to AZD1222 COVID-19 vaccine. Across the whole study: Second-dose recipients at about 4 or about 12 weeks were treated as one pooled group.

Whole-study results and caveats: Reportedly, nearly half of unique spike TCRs recognized epitopes outside B.1.351/B.1.1.7 mutations. Donors, mostly white British, included more females; clonal diversity was possibly underestimated.

Only in-frame clones appear in the TCRdb table, and some are missing; sequencing was by immunoSEQ multiplex PCR. The sample yields 240,000 or so clones, roughly 93% seen once. The germline CDR1 and CDR2 sequences are SEHNR and FQNEAQ (reference sequence). CDR3 length: 15 amino acids. V was cut by 4 bases and J by 10 bases, with 17 bases left in between. V is TRBV7-9 and J is TRBJ1-6, with D possibly TRBD1 on 6 matching bases. The TCR originated in an adult in good health. Specimen: peripheral blood, collected on day 0 of AZD1222 vaccination. The CDR3 nucleotides are TGTGCCAGCAGCTCTGGGGGCCTTTTTGCCTCACCCCTCCACTTT. Protein sequence: CASSSGGLFASPLHF. The full variable domain, completed using reference TRBV7-9 and TRBJ1-6, is DTGVSQNPRHKITKRGQNVTFRCDPISEHNRLYWYRQTLGQGPEFLTYFQNEAQLEKSRLLSDRFSAERPKGSFSTLEIQRTEQGDSAMYLCASSSGGLFASPLHFGNGTRLTVT.